This record looks at one TCR beta chain sequence and its context. Its antigen has not been determined. No base-level quality is on record; no much larger clone is a single base apart. Library creation used PCR. TCR sequencing of DNA from cultured CD4+ T cells used the Oncomine TCR Beta short-read assay at the Johns Hopkins FTIC core. Genomic DNA was extracted from the cultured CD4+ T cells with the QIAamp micro DNA kit. Oncomine TCR Beta libraries made from cultured CD4+ T cells were pooled using unique dual indexes and sequenced on an Illumina iSeq 100. The original pipeline was this. Non-productive sequences were removed, and CDR3s that did not start with C, did not end with F or W, or were shorter than 7 amino acids were discarded. The MANAFEST web application identified antigen-specific clonotypes by comparing peptide-stimulated wells against reference wells and other culture wells. For a clone to be called positive, the clone needed an FDR below 0.05, an odds ratio above 5, and a productive frequency above 0.1% in at least two of three replicate wells. Cross-reactive clonotypes were defined as significantly expanded in both SARS-CoV-2 spike wells and at least one common cold coronavirus spike condition. Similarity between CDR3 sequences was evaluated in R version 3.6.1 using Levenshtein distances (stringdist) and unrooted phylogenetic trees (ape). TCRdb reprocessed the public reads (quality trimming at Q25 with fastp, clone calling with MiXCR) and kept in-frame beta chains. Duplicate CDR3 protein sequences are folded into a single record with the most common DNA and genes. TCRdb, not the authors, supplied the V and J calls. In all, the sample holds just under 20,000 distinct CDR3 sequences, and roughly 29% of those were seen once. The ten largest clones add up to roughly 10% of the sample.

This sample stems from a study of vaccination and CD4 T cells after COVID-19 (dated by TCRdb to between 2021 and 2022). About the investigation overall: Convalescent patients had a positive SARS-CoV-2 result on nasal swab PCR, and of these patients, several had mild disease and one had severe disease. For stimulating the cultures, overlapping spike peptide pools were used, derived from SARS-CoV-2 as well as from the common cold coronaviruses HCoV-NL63, HCoV-OC43 and HCoV-229E. Two doses of either the Pfizer-BioNTech BNT162b2 vaccine (n=8) or the Moderna mRNA-1273 vaccine (n=2) were administered to participants. Post-COVID blood samples were collected from convalescent patients a median of approximately 100 days after diagnosis, with a range of about 35 to 170 days. In the convalescent cohort there were six males and four females, among whom were two Hispanic individuals, seven Caucasians, two Asians and one multiracial person. As controls, cultures received a CEFX viral epitope pool (the positive control), an HIV-1 Nef peptide pool (the negative control), or no peptide at all. In ten to eleven COVID-19 convalescent patients and a few infection-naive healthy vaccine recipients, researchers compared the spike-specific CD4+ TCR repertoire from before mRNA vaccination with the repertoire from after. Post-vaccine blood samples were taken a median of about 72 days after the second vaccine dose, with a range of 14 to 241 days.

This specimen's treatment or condition label, interpreted: approximately 9-day PBMC culture with coronavirus spike peptide pools or control peptides (ViraFEST assay). The ViraFEST assay, used in the study, expanded antigen-specific T cells with peptide pools and then identified the expanded clonotypes through TCR sequencing. Positive SARS-CoV-2 PCR tests in the convalescent patients dated from March to December 2020, before Alpha, Beta and Delta variants emerged in the United States. Each well held about 1.8 million PBMCs cultured with approximately 10 ug/ml peptide pools in IMDM containing roughly 5% human AB serum and roughly 10 IU/ml IL-2. On days 3 and 7, half of the culture medium was replaced with fresh IL-2-containing medium. After nine to eleven days of culture, CD4+ T cells were isolated by negative selection with the EasySep CD4+ T cell isolation kit. Ficoll-Paque Plus gradient centrifugation was used to isolate PBMCs from whole blood, and the isolated PBMCs were then either used fresh or cryopreserved at -140C. Culture conditions were generally each tested in triplicate wells.

Overall results and qualifications from the work: The median count of SARS-CoV-2-reactive clonotypes went up from 20 to 25 after infection to 38 after vaccination, although the change was not significant. In convalescent patients, nearly all vaccine-specific clones (304 of 307) were found to be mono-reactive for SARS-CoV-2 spike rather than cross-reactive with common cold coronaviruses. In convalescent patients, a median around 86% of post-vaccine SARS-CoV-2-reactive clones were detected only after vaccination, suggesting vaccine-specific priming. Relatively few convalescent patients were included in the study, and early timepoints after natural infection were not analyzed.

Source material: cultured CD4+ T cells from blood. The sequence came from a human donor with COVID-19.

CDR3 reads: CASSLDGSPYEQYF. The DNA reads TGCGCCAGCAGCTTGGATGGCAGTCCCTACGAGCAGTACTTC. This receptor chain uses TRBV5-1 and TRBJ2-7; a confident D gene designation cannot be given. The cysteine opens and the phenylalanine closes a CDR3 of 14 amino acids. Only CDR3 DNA is held: 42 bases, read in frame from base 1. The CDR1 and CDR2 encoded by the germline V gene are SGHRS and YFSETQ. V drops 0 bases and J drops 2 bases, leaving 9 bases in between.